The entry below gives a single T cell receptor (beta chain) sequence along with its context. The antigen this receptor binds is unknown. No base quality values were provided; no much bigger clone lies one nucleotide off. The data were taken from a study of shared clonotypes between healthy human individuals (dated by TCRdb to the early 2020s). For the study in its entirety: The cohort comprised a couple of women and a few men aged 18 to 49 years. For each donor, CD4 naive and CD4 memory were each run on three plates, CD8 naive on two plates, and CD8 memory on one plate. To estimate repertoire size and how much clonotype sharing occurs between individuals, the study deeply sequenced the blood TCR repertoires of several healthy adults. To increase sequencing depth and limit assay-specific biases, TCR repertoire library preparation and sequencing were carried out by different laboratories using diverse techniques. Leukapheresis yielded between about 0.9 and 9.5 billion PBMCs per donor.

TCR CDR3 regions were amplified from genomic DNA by multiplex PCR using the deep immunoSEQ assay. For each cell subset, the extracted genomic DNA was distributed evenly across all wells of several immunoSEQ 96-well plates, and each plate served as one replicate. For sorted subsets, around 200 ng genomic DNA, equal to about 30,000 T cell genomes, was loaded into each replicate PCR. Purified libraries were measured with a Qubit 3.0 fluorometer, size-checked on a Bioanalyzer 2100, and measured again with the KAPA Library Quantification kit. Every immunoSEQ 96-well plate was sequenced on a dedicated single-read 150-cycle Illumina NextSeq 550 flow cell. The study's processing was this. Because the immunoSEQ output included only junctional sequences and no quality scores, the filtering could not be the same as the filtering used for full-length reads. To assign V/J genes and CDR3, sequences were annotated against IMGT germline references using PyIR, a Python wrapper for IgBLAST v1.9. Reads with weak V/J assignments (E-value above 1e-6), missing CDR3, stop codons, out-of-frame junctions, or ambiguous translated residues were removed. V3J clonotypes were defined as sequences sharing the same inferred V gene, J gene, and CDR3 amino acid sequence. Percentage overlap between repertoires was calculated by dividing the number of shared unique clonotypes by the size of the smaller repertoire. RTK rarefaction, the Chao1 estimator, and Recon v2.1 estimates of unobserved clonotypes were used to assess repertoire richness. For all TCRbeta clonotypes obtained by the gDNA method from a few donors, generation probabilities were computed with OLGA. TCRdb provides this immuneACCESS table in a form limited to in-frame rearrangements. Some clones are lacking; in checked studies, under half of them reflect an unresolved V gene, and why the rest are absent is not known. For V, J and clone size, that table is used; D and trimming come from the DNA. This sample gives about 1 million clones in total; 70% to 80% of them show up just once. 0.52% of the sample lies in the top ten.

The donors were healthy, HIV-negative adults with no recently reported acute infections or vaccinations. All donors were Caucasian adults living in Nashville, Tennessee, USA. Magnetic negative selection was used to enrich CD4+ T cells, after which naive cells were positively selected on CD45RA and the negative fraction became the memory subset. Blood was collected by leukapheresis, and PBMCs were isolated by Ficoll-Histopaque density gradient centrifugation and then cryopreserved in liquid nitrogen vapor phase. Analytical flow cytometry was used to check the purity and quantity of each magnetically sorted T cell population. Each sorted fraction had its genomic DNA isolated and then quantified by UV absorbance on a Nanodrop 2000c. The CDR3 covers 13 residues, taking in both the cysteine and the phenylalanine. The DNA shown is the 39-base CDR3, in frame from base 1. From the germline V gene (reference sequence), CDR1 is SEHNR and CDR2 is FQNEAQ. The trim is 5 bases for V and 6 bases for J, with a gap of 13 bases between the germline ends.

Summary of the overall study and its limitations: Only blood was sampled, and tissue TCR repertoires likely differ from those in blood. Compared with non-shared clonotypes, the clonotypes found in all four sorted-subset donors had higher generation probabilities. Pairwise subsampling indicated that sequencing depth was expected to affect the degree of clonotype sharing among donors. About 5% of naive CD4, 3% to 3.5% of naive CD8, approximately 2.2% of memory CD4, and approximately 0.39% of memory CD8 clonotypes were shared across several donors. Because the study included a small number of donors, the genetic and exposure-history diversity represented was limited. Rarefaction of sorted-subset datasets indicated incomplete sequencing despite the large sequencing depth. Estimated clonotype richness was generally larger for naive than for memory subsets.

The chain is encoded by TRBV7-9 joined to TRBJ1-2; TRBD1 is perhaps the D gene, given 5 matching bases. Input material: memory CD4+ T cells from PBMCs. The label giving this sample's cell subset or site can be read as: CD45RA-negative fraction. The source of this sequence is a young man in good health. Some clones in this sample may be carry-over from other donors' samples. The encoded CDR3 is CASSTRGEDGYTF. The nucleotide sequence reads TGTGCCAGCAGCACTAGAGGGGAAGATGGCTACACCTTC.